This TCR beta chain stems from a study of blood T cell repertoires in COVID-19. In the study overall: COVID-19 samples, acute and convalescent, were from the United States, Italy and Spain. Sample material is recorded as cDNA or gDNA derived from T cells, B-cell-depleted T cells, or PBMCs.

Source study methods: Estimation of nucleated cell counts was performed using reference gene primer amplification. Produced via immunoSEQ multiplex PCR; TCRdb's table is partial and in-frame only. The D gene and trimming were derived from the DNA, and the V and J assignments and clone size from that table. The sample carries a few hundred thousand clones, around 85% recorded once. The CDR3 is 13 amino acids. Trimming pared 1 base from V and 4 bases from J, leaving 7 bases between. This TCR derives from a human donor in a cohort sampled during active COVID-19. Material: peripheral blood. The chain links TRBV12-3 or TRBV12-4 to TRBJ1-1; D unresolved. CDR3 bases: TGTGCCAGCAGTTTAGTGGAGGTCACTGAAGCTTTCTTT. This encodes CASSLVEVTEAFF.